The 16 T cell receptor beta chains listed next were all sequenced from one sample in a study of identical twins. TCRdb used MiXCR to reprocess the 5' RACE reads, holding one entry per CDR3 protein. The sample lists around 500,000 distinct CDR3 sequences; approximately 15% were seen once. This sample was shared with a second study, whose subject was yellow fever vaccine responses in identical twins.

The sequencing input was CD4+ T cells sorted from blood. All receptors derive from a woman aged 18-35 years in good health.

This sequence joins TRBV6-2 or TRBV6-3 and TRBJ2-1; 8 bases are a match to TRBD2. The CDR3 length is 14 residues. The ends lost 2 bases at V and 7 bases at J; junction bases unmatched: 4. The germline gives CDR1 MNHEY, CDR2 SVGEGT. CDR3 bases: TGTGCCAGCAGTTACCGCGGGAGGAAGAATGAGCAGTTCTTC. It encodes CASSYRGRKNEQFF.

This clonotype was seen at least ten times. V and J are TRBV4-2 and TRBJ2-3, with 8 nucleotides matching TRBD2. The V and J ends lost 0 bases and 2 bases, in that order; junction bases with no gene match: 4. This CDR3 has 16 residues. Germline loops: CDR1 LGHNA, CDR2 YNFKEQ. The CDR3 DNA follows: TGTGCCAGCAGCCAAGAGGACGGGGGGGACACAGATACGCAGTATTTT. Protein sequence: CASSQEDGGDTDTQYF.

This clonotype was observed a handful of times. The rearrangement uses TRBV6-4 and TRBJ2-1; 12 nucleotides agree with TRBD2. Germline-derived CDR1 and CDR2 are MRHNA and SNTAGT. The V gene end was trimmed by 4 bases and the J gene end by 0 bases; junction bases not matched to a gene: 10. There are 19 residues in the CDR3. Here the CDR3 reads CASSALAGGPTTSYNEQFF. CDR3 bases: TGTGCCAGCAGTGCACTAGCGGGAGGTCCTACGACCTCCTACAATGAGCAGTTCTTC.

This clonotype has more than one count but fewer than ten. CDR3 bases: TGTGCCAGCAGCCAAGATCTTCTAGCGGGAGTCCTCAATGAGCAGTTCTTC. This codes for CASSQDLLAGVLNEQFF. This rearrangement joins TRBV14 to TRBJ2-1, with 10 bases identical to TRBD2. This CDR3 contains 17 residues. Germline V CDR1 and CDR2: SGHDN, FVKESK. Trimming at V came to 0 bases and at J to 6 bases, leaving 8 bases not matched to a gene. The variable domain in full, with the rest retrieved from reference TRBV14 and TRBJ2-1, is EAGVTQFPSHSVIEKGQTVTLRCDPISGHDNLYWYRRVMGKEIKFLLHFVKESKQDESGMPNNRFLAERTGGTYSTLKVQPAELEDSGVYFCASSQDLLAGVLNEQFFGPGTRLTVL.

The rearrangement uses TRBV5-4 and TRBJ2-3, with D possibly being TRBD2 (6 bases). The CDR3 covers 15 residues. The germline V gene encodes CDR1 SGHNT and CDR2 YYREEE (reference sequence). The V gene lost 4 bases and the J gene lost 0 bases, with 12 bases spanning the gap. The CDR3 reads CASSLKTRSTDTQYF. The CDR3 DNA reads as TGTGCCAGCAGCCTTAAGACTAGAAGCACAGATACGCAGTATTTT.

This chain uses TRBV6-2 or TRBV6-3 with TRBJ2-7; D tentatively reads TRBD1 or TRBD2 (5 bases each). V shed 4 bases and J shed 3 bases, with 19 bases lying between them. The CDR3 has 16 residues. CDR1 and CDR2 (germline): MNHEY, SVGEGT. The CDR3 loop is CASSSPPRDANYEQYF. DNA of the CDR3: TGTGCCAGCAGTTCACCCCCCCGGGACGCCAACTACGAGCAGTACTTC.

The J gene is TRBJ1-1, the V gene TRBV20-1; 9 positions agree with TRBD1. Germline loops: CDR1 DFQATT, CDR2 SNEGSKA (reference sequence). The V and J ends lost 3 bases and 7 bases, in that order; junction bases with no gene match: 9. This CDR3 is built from 14 residues. CDR3 residues: CSARGGQGIYEAFF. DNA of the CDR3: TGCAGTGCTAGGGGAGGACAGGGGATATATGAAGCTTTCTTT.

This chain uses TRBV5-1 with TRBJ2-7; D is undetermined. This CDR3 has 12 residues. The germline V gene has CDR1 SGHRS and CDR2 YFSETQ. V lost 4 bases and J lost 3, with 8 bases in between. CDR3 region: CASSRGLYEQYF. As DNA, the CDR3 is TGCGCCAGCAGCCGTGGGCTCTACGAGCAGTACTTC.

This clonotype has ten or more counts. The genes are TRBV24-1 and TRBJ1-2; D is unresolved. The germline V and J ends were trimmed by 1 base and 11 bases, with 7 bases remaining between them. CDR1 KGHDR and CDR2 SFDVKD come from the germline V gene. This CDR3 is 11 amino acids long. The CDR3: CATSDFLGYTF. The DNA of the CDR3 is TGTGCCACCAGTGATTTTTTGGGGTACACCTTC.

This chain links TRBV20-1 with TRBJ2-3; TRBD2 matches 12 bases. V lost 3 bases and J lost 4; bases outside the gene matches: 8. This CDR3 has 16 residues. Looked up from germline, CDR1 is DFQATT and CDR2 is SNEGSKA (reference sequence). In DNA, the CDR3 is TGCAGTGCTAGTAGGGCTAGCGGGGGGGCCGCAGATACGCAGTATTTT. It encodes CSASRASGGAADTQYF.

There are a few counts of this clonotype. The gene calls are TRBV7-8 and TRBJ1-5; the D is unclear. V was pared by 3 bases and J by 1 base, with 10 bases between. The CDR3 runs 15 residues. From germline, CDR1 is SGHVS and CDR2 FQNEAQ. CDR3 nucleotides: TGTGCCAGCAGCTTTAGGGCGGGGAGCAATCAGCCCCAGCATTTT. It is translated as CASSFRAGSNQPQHF.

J is TRBJ2-5 and V is TRBV15; 11 positions match TRBD2. The germline V gene encodes CDR1 LNHNV and CDR2 YYDKDF (reference sequence). The CDR3 is made up of 15 amino acids. Losses at the gene ends were 11 bases for V and 5 bases for J; bases not matched to a gene: 13. The CDR3 protein is CASRDSGGARETQYF. CDR3 coding DNA: TGTGCCTCGAGGGATAGCGGGGGGGCAAGGGAGACCCAGTACTTC.

The chain employs TRBV20-1 and TRBJ2-5, with TRBD1 as a possible D gene (7 bases). There are 14 residues in the CDR3. CDR1 and CDR2 (germline): DFQATT, SNEGSKA (reference sequence). The V and J ends lost 4 bases and 5 bases respectively, with 17 bases between them. This chain's CDR3 is CSAIRGGGMETQYF. CDR3 DNA: TGCAGTGCTATCCGTGGAGGGGGCATGGAGACCCAGTACTTC.

The J gene is TRBJ2-1, the V gene TRBV6-2 or TRBV6-3; 7 bases align to TRBD2. The CDR3 is 14 amino acids. Losses at the gene ends were 6 bases for V and 4 bases for J; bases not matched to a gene: 6. The germline V gene encodes CDR1 MNHEY and CDR2 SVGEGT. CDR3: CASREREAYNEQFF. DNA for the CDR3: TGTGCCAGCAGGGAGCGGGAAGCATACAATGAGCAGTTCTTC.

This clonotype was seen many times. V usage is TRBV3-1 and J usage is TRBJ2-2; 10 positions match TRBD1. Germline V gene lookup returns CDR1 LGHDT and CDR2 YNNKEL (reference sequence). This CDR3 has 15 residues. Trimming removed 4 bases from V and 6 bases from J; junction bases left unmatched: 5. The CDR3 loop is CASSPGQGRPGELFF. CDR3 nucleotide sequence: TGTGCCAGCAGCCCGGGACAGGGGAGACCCGGGGAGCTGTTTTTT.

In its sample, this clonotype was seen a few times. This chain connects TRBV6-5 to TRBJ2-3; possibly TRBD2 for D (7 bases). Germline V CDR1 and CDR2: MNHEY, SVGAGI. The CDR3 is 17 residues long. V gave up 4 bases and J gave up 3 bases, with 20 bases separating them. CDR3 nucleotides: TGTGCCAGCAGTTCCAAGGGGGGAGGGAAAGTGACAGATACGCAGTATTTT. Protein sequence: CASSSKGGGKVTDTQYF.